The 13 T cell receptor beta chains given below trace back to one sample, sequenced in a study of blood T cell repertoires in COVID-19. The assay was immunoSEQ multiplex PCR, and TCRdb's table has in-frame clones only and misses some. The sample has more than 300,000 clones; about 90% are singletons. Material: PBMCs or T cells enriched from blood (not recorded which). The receptor source for this set is a woman in her twenties or thirties who had recovered from COVID-19.

The rearrangement uses TRBV5-1 and TRBJ1-3; D is unclear. Germline V lookup: CDR1 SGHRS, CDR2 YFSETQ. Deletions cut 0 bases from V and 0 bases from J, with 13 bases between. This CDR3 is built from 17 residues. The CDR3 DNA reads as TGCGCCAGCAGCTTGGAAGCAGGCACCAACTCTGGAAACACCATATATTTT. Protein: CASSLEAGTNSGNTIYF.

The CDR3 here is CASSFLGATGMNLGETQYF. CDR3 nucleotide sequence: TGTGCCAGCAGCTTTCTGGGCGCGACAGGGATGAACCTGGGCGAGACCCAGTACTTC. V is TRBV7-6 and J is TRBJ2-5, with 7 bases fitting TRBD1. The CDR3 is made up of 19 amino acids. Germline CDR1 reads SGHVS; CDR2 reads FNYEAQ. With V trimmed by 3 bases and J by 5 bases, 21 bases remained unmatched.

The gene calls are TRBV7-2 and TRBJ1-2; 10 bases are a match to TRBD1. The CDR3 totals 15 residues. The V gene end was trimmed by 2 bases and the J gene end by 8 bases; junction bases not matched to a gene: 8. From germline, CDR1 is SGHTA and CDR2 FQGNSA. CDR3 protein: CASSLPRDRGKGYTF. The CDR3, as DNA: TGTGCCAGCAGCTTACCCCGGGACAGGGGAAAAGGCTACACCTTC.

This sequence joins TRBV5-1 and TRBJ2-7; 9 bases agree with TRBD1. The CDR3 is 16 amino acids. Germline V gene lookup returns CDR1 SGHRS and CDR2 YFSETQ. V shed 0 bases, J shed 1 base, and the junction held 5 bases outside the gene matches. The DNA for the CDR3 is TGCGCCAGCAGCTTGGCCGTGGGACAGGGATCCTACGAGCAGTACTTC. It encodes CASSLAVGQGSYEQYF.

Comment on this clone: The sample contains more than one DNA sequence encoding this CDR3. The genes are TRBV19 and TRBJ1-2; 9 nucleotides line up with TRBD1. The V and J ends lost 4 bases and 3 bases, in that order; junction bases with no gene match: 3. Germline assignment: CDR1 LNHDA and CDR2 SQIVND (reference sequence). There are 14 residues in the CDR3. The CDR3 nucleotides are TGTGCCAGTAGTACGGGACAGGGCTACTATGGCTACACCTTC. Its translation: CASSTGQGYYGYTF.

This chain joins TRBV29-1 and TRBJ1-3; D might be TRBD1 (5 bases). In germline, CDR1 is SQVTM, CDR2 ANQGSEA. Trimming cost V 4 bases and J 7 bases, with 11 bases left between them. The CDR3 spans 12 residues. CDR3 DNA sequence: TGCAGCGTTGTAGGGGCGGGGAACACCATATATTTT. Protein: CSVVGAGNTIYF.

The chain couples TRBV11-2 to TRBJ2-5, with a weak D call TRBD2 (5 bases). Germline V gene sequence: CDR1 SGHAT, CDR2 FQNNGV. The CDR3 consists of 14 residues. The V end was cut by 3 bases, the J end by 2 bases, with 10 bases between. For the CDR3, the DNA is TGTGCCAGCAGCTTGAACGGCGGGCAAGAGACCCAGTACTTC. This encodes CASSLNGGQETQYF.

The chain recombines TRBV30 with TRBJ1-1, with D unresolved. This CDR3 region has 14 residues. The V end lost 2 bases, the J end lost 0 bases, and 10 bases lay between the germline ends. CDR1 is GTSNPN, CDR2 SVGIG, per germline (reference sequence). The CDR3 region is CAWSQRDLNTEAFF. The CDR3 coding sequence is TGTGCCTGGAGTCAGAGGGATTTGAACACTGAAGCTTTCTTT.

This clone was observed a handful of times. V usage is TRBV6-1 and J usage is TRBJ1-1, with D maybe TRBD1 (6 bases). CDR3 length: 14 residues. V was clipped by 3 bases and J by 6 bases, with 14 bases between them. The V gene's germline CDR1 is MNHNS and CDR2 SASEGT. This CDR3 is CASSDLSPGAEAFF. The DNA of the CDR3 is TGTGCCAGCAGTGACCTTAGCCCAGGGGCTGAAGCTTTCTTT.

The genes are TRBV19 and TRBJ1-1; the match to TRBD1 covers 11 bases. This CDR3 is 15 amino acids long. The V and J ends lost 8 bases and 4 bases, in that order; junction bases with no gene match: 9. The germline V gene has CDR1 LNHDA and CDR2 SQIVND (reference sequence). The CDR3 loop reads CASHWGTGGSTEAFF. The CDR3 bases are TGTGCCAGTCATTGGGGGACAGGGGGTAGCACTGAAGCTTTCTTT.

The chain has TRBV6-2 or TRBV6-3 and TRBJ2-7; D might be TRBD1 (6 bases). The CDR3 contains 15 residues. Germline CDR1 is MNHEY and CDR2 is SVGEGT. V gave up 0 bases and J gave up 9 bases, with 18 bases separating them. For the CDR3, the DNA is TGTGCCAGCAGTTACTCGAGTGACAGGCTATGGGGGCAGTACTTC. It yields the protein CASSYSSDRLWGQYF.

This clone was detected once. The CDR3 is CASFPEGAPGEQYF. DNA of the CDR3: TGTGCCAGCTTCCCAGAGGGGGCTCCGGGCGAGCAGTACTTC. V and J are TRBV11-2 and TRBJ2-7, with TRBD1 matching over 7 bases. The CDR3 runs to 14 residues. Trimming took 8 bases from V and 6 from J; bases not matched to a gene: 13. The germline V gene has CDR1 SGHAT and CDR2 FQNNGV.

J is TRBJ2-7 and V is TRBV6-2 or TRBV6-3, with D hard to call. Looked up from germline, CDR1 is MNHEY and CDR2 is SVGEGT. V lost 5 bases and J 3 bases, leaving 11 bases between the germline ends. The length of the CDR3 is 13 residues. The CDR3 here is CASSNGPGYEQYF. Here the CDR3 DNA reads TGTGCCAGCAGTAATGGGCCAGGCTACGAGCAGTACTTC.